This record concerns one T cell receptor beta chain sequence. Germline loops: CDR1 SGHVS, CDR2 FQNEAQ. Trimming removed 4 bases from V and 5 bases from J; junction bases left unmatched: 9. The CDR3 has 15 amino acids. Profiling relied on immunoSEQ multiplex PCR, and the TCRdb table lists in-frame clones only, not all of them. The sample has about 230,000 clones, 86% seen once. This entry is derived from a study of blood T cell repertoires in COVID-19. The wider study: Sample material is recorded as cDNA or gDNA derived from T cells, B-cell-depleted T cells, or PBMCs.

Input material: PBMCs or T cells enriched from blood (not recorded which). The rearrangement joins TRBV7-8 to TRBJ2-5; 8 bases agree with TRBD2. This clonotype was sampled from a man younger than 30 who had recovered from COVID-19. The CDR3 loop reads CASSSRLAGTETQYF. CDR3 DNA sequence: TGTGCCAGCAGCTCCCGTCTAGCGGGTACGGAGACCCAGTACTTC.